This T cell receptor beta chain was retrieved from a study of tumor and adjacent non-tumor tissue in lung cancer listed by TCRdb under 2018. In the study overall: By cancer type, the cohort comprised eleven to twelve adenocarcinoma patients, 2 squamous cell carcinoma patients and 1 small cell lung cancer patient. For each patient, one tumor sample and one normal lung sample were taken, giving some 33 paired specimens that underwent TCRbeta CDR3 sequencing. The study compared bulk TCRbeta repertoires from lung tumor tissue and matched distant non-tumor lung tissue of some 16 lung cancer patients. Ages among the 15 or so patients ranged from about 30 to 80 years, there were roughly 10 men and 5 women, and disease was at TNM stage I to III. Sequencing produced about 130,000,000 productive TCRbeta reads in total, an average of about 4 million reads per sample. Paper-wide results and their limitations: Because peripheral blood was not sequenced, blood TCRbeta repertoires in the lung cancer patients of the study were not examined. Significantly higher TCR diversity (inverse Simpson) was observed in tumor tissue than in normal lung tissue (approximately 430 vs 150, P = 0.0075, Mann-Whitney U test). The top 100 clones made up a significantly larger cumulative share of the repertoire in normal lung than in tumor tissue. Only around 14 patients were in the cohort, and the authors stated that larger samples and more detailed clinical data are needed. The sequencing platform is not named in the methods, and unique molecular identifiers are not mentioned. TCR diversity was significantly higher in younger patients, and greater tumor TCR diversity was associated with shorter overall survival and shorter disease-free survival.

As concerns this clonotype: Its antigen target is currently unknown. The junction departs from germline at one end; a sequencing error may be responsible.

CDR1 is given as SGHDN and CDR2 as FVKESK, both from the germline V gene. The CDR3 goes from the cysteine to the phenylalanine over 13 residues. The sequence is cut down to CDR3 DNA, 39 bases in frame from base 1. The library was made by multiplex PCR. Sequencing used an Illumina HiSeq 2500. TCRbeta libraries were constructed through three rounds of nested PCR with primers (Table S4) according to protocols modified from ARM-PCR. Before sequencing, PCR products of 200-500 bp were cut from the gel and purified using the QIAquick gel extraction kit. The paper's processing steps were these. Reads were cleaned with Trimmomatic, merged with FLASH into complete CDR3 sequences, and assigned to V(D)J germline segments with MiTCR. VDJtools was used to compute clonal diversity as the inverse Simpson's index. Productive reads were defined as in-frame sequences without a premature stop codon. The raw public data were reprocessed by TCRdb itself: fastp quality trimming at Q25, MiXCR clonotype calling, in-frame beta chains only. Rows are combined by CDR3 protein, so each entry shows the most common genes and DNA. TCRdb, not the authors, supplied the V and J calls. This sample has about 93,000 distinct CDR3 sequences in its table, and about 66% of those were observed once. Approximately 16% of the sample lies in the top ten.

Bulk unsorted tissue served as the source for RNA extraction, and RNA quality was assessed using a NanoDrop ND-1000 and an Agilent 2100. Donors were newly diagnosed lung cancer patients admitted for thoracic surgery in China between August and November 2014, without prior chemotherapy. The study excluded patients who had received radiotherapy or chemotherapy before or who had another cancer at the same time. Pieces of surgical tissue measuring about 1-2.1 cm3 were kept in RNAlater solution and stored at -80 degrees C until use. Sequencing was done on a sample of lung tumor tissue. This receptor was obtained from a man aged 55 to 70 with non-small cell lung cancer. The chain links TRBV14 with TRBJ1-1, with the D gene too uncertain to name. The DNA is TGTGCCAGCAGCCAAGTTCTCAACACCGAAGCTTTCTTT. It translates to CASSQVLNTEAFF.